Detailed here is one T cell receptor (beta chain). V was pared by 2 bases and J by 5 bases, with 10 bases between. The CDR3 length is 13 residues. Per germline, CDR1 SGHKS and CDR2 YYEKEE (reference sequence). The data are from a study of T cells in narcolepsy. The method was immunoSEQ multiplex PCR; TCRdb's version includes in-frame clones alone and lacks a portion of them. The table shows about 30,000 clones, with roughly 80% occurring only once. This chain links TRBV5-5 with TRBJ2-5; no definite D call. Sequenced sample: CD45RA- memory CD4+ T cells from PBMCs. This clonotype originated in a human donor with narcolepsy. The CDR3 bases are TGTGCCAGCAGCTTTATGCCGGCGGAGACCCAGTACTTC. The encoded protein is CASSFMPAETQYF.